This T cell receptor (beta chain) was sequenced in a study of OX40 agonist ivuxolimab in advanced cancers. Study findings and constraints: Antigen specificity was not determined for the expanded peripheral T cells.

Assay used: immunoSEQ multiplex PCR; TCRdb lists only in-frame clones, some missing. This table has more than 60,000 clones, roughly 90% appearing once. Points on this clone: Its antigen is not identified.

The trim removed 7 bases at V and 7 bases at J, leaving 16 bases unmatched. The CDR3 extends over 16 amino acids. Germline CDR1 reads SNHLY; CDR2 reads FYNNEI. The sequence was collected from an adult with an advanced solid tumor such as melanoma, head and neck, liver or kidney cancer. The chain uses TRBV2 and TRBJ2-1; 7 nucleotides align to TRBD2. Sample: CD4+ or CD8+ T cells sorted from blood, taken in a trial of the OX40 agonist ivuxolimab. The CDR3 loop is CASTPDIWTSSNEQFF. Written as DNA, the CDR3 is TGTGCCAGCACCCCGGACATATGGACTAGTTCTAATGAGCAGTTCTTC.